Below, 30 T cell receptor beta chains from the same sample are listed, as sequenced in a study of blood T cell repertoires in COVID-19. Here immunoSEQ multiplex PCR was the method, and the copy in TCRdb shows in-frame clones only, minus some. The sample carries over 100,000 clones, around three quarters recorded once. Sequencing was done on a sample of peripheral blood. The receptors derive from a human donor in a cohort sampled during active or convalescent COVID-19.

This clone occurred once. J is TRBJ2-3 and V is TRBV7-2; 9 nucleotides align to TRBD2. CDR3 length equals 17 residues. The J segment lost 5 bases and the V segment lost 1 base, leaving 10 bases of the junction unmatched. Germline lookup yields CDR1 SGHTA and CDR2 FQGNSA. CDR3 residues: CASSLDLLAGVRDTQYF. For the CDR3, the DNA is TGTGCCAGCAGCTTAGATCTATTAGCGGGAGTCAGAGATACGCAGTATTTT.

The chain uses TRBV10-3 and TRBJ2-7; 10 positions match TRBD1. Unmatched junction bases numbered 5, after V lost 8 bases and J lost 4 bases. This CDR3 comprises 13 residues. The germline gives CDR1 ENHRY, CDR2 SYGVKD. The CDR3 sequence: CAISGQGRYEQYF. CDR3 DNA sequence: TGTGCCATCTCGGGACAGGGGAGGTACGAGCAGTACTTC.

This clone has more than one count but fewer than ten. The gene calls are TRBV9 and TRBJ2-3; TRBD2 matches 10 bases. Germline V CDR1 and CDR2: SGDLS, YYNGEE. Losses at the gene ends were 0 bases for V and 0 bases for J; bases not matched to a gene: 1. CDR3 size: 16 residues. CDR3 protein: CASSVATSGSTDTQYF. In DNA, the CDR3 is TGTGCCAGCAGCGTAGCGACTAGCGGGAGCACAGATACGCAGTATTTT.

The chain is built from TRBV7-9 and TRBJ1-4; D is unresolved. The germline V and J ends were trimmed by 2 bases and 12 bases, with 13 bases remaining between them. CDR1 and CDR2 from the germline V gene are SEHNR and FQNEAQ (reference sequence). The CDR3 contains 13 residues. DNA for the CDR3: TGTGCCAGCAGCTTACCTGGGAGTGTAGAACTGTTTTTT. Protein product: CASSLPGSVELFF.

This chain links TRBV7-2 with TRBJ1-5, with D unclear. CDR1 SGHTA and CDR2 FQGNSA come from the germline V gene. With 4 bases removed from V and 6 bases from J, the gap between germline ends came to 7 bases. The CDR3 contains 12 residues. CDR3 loop: CASSYSTQPQHF. The CDR3, as DNA: TGTGCCAGCAGCTATTCTACTCAGCCCCAGCATTTT.

This rearrangement joins TRBV7-2 to TRBJ2-7, with 9 nucleotides matching TRBD2. With 1 base clipped from V and 3 bases from J, the junction kept 13 bases outside the gene matches. The CDR3 spans 18 residues. Germline lookup yields CDR1 SGHTA and CDR2 FQGNSA. The CDR3 region has the DNA TGTGCCAGCAGCTTAGGACCAGGGATGGCTAGCGGGGACTACGAGCAGTACTTC. It translates to CASSLGPGMASGDYEQYF.

This sequence joins TRBV21-1 and TRBJ2-7; the table names TRBD1, a call not compared with the DNA. TRBV21-1 is described as a pseudogene. This CDR3 region has 17 residues. DNA for the CDR3: TGTGCCAGCAGCAATCCTACGGGACAGGTGGGCTCCTACGAGCAGTACTTC. Translated: CASSNPTGQVGSYEQYF.

This sequence joins TRBV19 and TRBJ1-5; D not certain. The CDR3 sequence is 16 residues long. Germline assignment: CDR1 LNHDA and CDR2 SQIVND (reference sequence). Trimming removed 5 bases from V and 2 bases from J, with 16 bases in between. CDR3: CASSAGDGIGNQPQHF. CDR3 coding DNA: TGTGCCAGTAGTGCTGGAGACGGGATAGGCAATCAGCCCCAGCATTTT.

V usage is TRBV7-2 and J usage is TRBJ2-3; 7 bases align to TRBD2. Germline V gene sequence: CDR1 SGHTA, CDR2 FQGNSA. CDR3 length: 16 amino acids. Unmatched junction bases numbered 13, after V lost 2 bases and J lost 8 bases. CDR3 coding DNA: TGTGCCAGCAGCTTACGGGTCGGGACTATGGAAGGTACGCAGTATTTT. It is translated as CASSLRVGTMEGTQYF. The full variable domain, rest sourced from reference TRBV7-2 and TRBJ2-3, is GAGVSQSPSNKVTEKGKDVELRCDPISGHTALYWYRQSLGQGLEFLIYFQGNSAPDKSGLPSDRFSAERTGGSVSTLTIQRTQQEDSAVYLCASSLRVGTMEGTQYFGPGTRLTVL.

The CDR3 loop is CASSLRDRGFGSYNEQFF. The CDR3 nucleotides read TGTGCCAGCAGCCTGCGGGACAGGGGATTTGGCTCCTACAATGAGCAGTTCTTC. The chain uses TRBV7-6 and TRBJ2-1; TRBD1 matches at 10 bases. Germline-derived CDR1 and CDR2 are SGHVS and FNYEAQ. Trimming cost V 5 bases and J 0 bases; bases outside gene matches: 10. CDR3 length: 18 amino acids.

The rearrangement joins TRBV6-6 to TRBJ2-5, with TRBD1 as a possible D gene (6 bases). Germline V gene lookup returns CDR1 MNHNY and CDR2 SVGAGI (reference sequence). Trimming shortened V by 7 bases and J by 3 bases, and 15 bases separated the two germline ends. This CDR3 has 14 residues. The CDR3 nucleotides read TGTGCCAGCACCAACACAGGACAGAAAGAGACCCAGTACTTC. Protein sequence: CASTNTGQKETQYF.

A single count supports this clone. This chain uses TRBV7-9 with TRBJ1-4; a possible D gene is TRBD1 (6 bases). Germline V gene data show CDR1 as SEHNR and CDR2 as FQNEAQ (reference sequence). The V end lost 4 bases, the J end lost 4 bases, and 25 bases lay between the germline ends. The CDR3 is 19 amino acids. In DNA, the CDR3 is TGTGCCAGCAGCTCACCGCCCAACGGGACACCCATATATAATGAAAAACTGTTTTTT. Amino acids: CASSSPPNGTPIYNEKLFF.

The chain is built from TRBV30 and TRBJ1-5, with unresolved D. Trimming removed 1 base from V and 7 bases from J, with 17 bases in between. Per the germline V gene, CDR1 is GTSNPN and CDR2 is SVGIG (reference sequence). The CDR3 length is 15 residues. CDR3: CAWSEGSVERQPQHF. The CDR3 DNA sequence: TGTGCCTGGAGTGAAGGTAGCGTAGAGAGACAGCCCCAGCATTTT. Drawing the rest from reference TRBV30 and TRBJ1-5, the complete variable domain is SQTIHQWPATLVQPVGSPLSLECTVEGTSNPNLYWYRQAAGRGLQLLFYSVGIGQISSEVPQNLSASRPQDRQFILSSKKLLLSDSGFYLCAWSEGSVERQPQHFGDGTRLSIL.

The J gene is TRBJ1-2, the V gene TRBV5-8; TRBD1 matches 10 bases. V lost 3 bases, J lost 6 bases, and 11 bases stayed unmatched. There are 16 residues in the CDR3. The germline gives CDR1 SGHTS, CDR2 YDEGEE. In DNA, the CDR3 is TGTGCCAGCAGCTCCAGAAAGACGACAGGGGGCAATGGCTACACCTTC. Translation: CASSSRKTTGGNGYTF. Filled out from reference TRBV5-8 and TRBJ1-2, the complete variable domain reads EAGVTQSPTHLIKTRGQQATLRCSPISGHTSVYWYQQALGLGLQFLLWYDEGEERNRGNFPPRFSGRQFPNYSSELNVNALELEDSALYLCASSSRKTTGGNGYTFGSGTRLTVV.

This chain joins TRBV30 and TRBJ2-7, with TRBD2 as a possible D gene (7 bases). There are 15 residues in the CDR3. V was pared by 4 bases and J by 4 bases, with 20 bases between. CDR1 and CDR2 from the germline V gene are GTSNPN and SVGIG (reference sequence). The DNA for the CDR3 is TGTGCCTGGACCCGAGTGGGGGGGGCACTTTACGAGCAGTACTTC. It codes for CAWTRVGGALYEQYF.

This clone appeared a single time. The chain links TRBV19 to TRBJ1-6; TRBD1 might be the D (5 bases). CDR3 length: 13 residues. With 6 bases removed from V and 10 bases from J, the gap between germline ends came to 13 bases. CDR1 is LNHDA, CDR2 SQIVND, per germline (reference sequence). DNA of the CDR3: TGTGCCAGTAGCGCCAGGGTAAAATCACCCCTCCACTTT. Residues: CASSARVKSPLHF.

V gene TRBV9 combines with J gene TRBJ2-7; unclear D gene. Germline CDR1 SGDLS, CDR2 YYNGEE. The V gene lost 0 bases and the J gene lost 1 base, with 5 bases spanning the gap. This CDR3 is built from 13 residues. The DNA of the CDR3 is TGTGCCAGCAGCGTAGGAGGTTCCTACGAGCAGTACTTC. Translation gives CASSVGGSYEQYF.

V gene TRBV4-3 combines with J gene TRBJ1-2, with unresolved D. The CDR3 runs 15 residues. Germline loops: CDR1 LGHNA, CDR2 YSLEER. The V gene lost 0 bases and the J gene lost 5 bases, with 13 bases spanning the gap. The CDR3 DNA is TGCGCCAGCAGCCAAGATCCAGGCCGAGTGTATGGCTACACCTTC. Its protein is CASSQDPGRVYGYTF.

This clone was counted once. The chain uses TRBV7-6 and TRBJ2-1; D possibly corresponds to TRBD2 (6 bases). From germline, CDR1 is SGHVS and CDR2 FNYEAQ. This CDR3 has 16 amino acids. Trimming stripped 5 bases from V and 7 bases from J, with 21 bases between. The DNA for the CDR3 is TGTGCCAGCAGCCAGACTATAGCGGCGCTCCCTAATGAGCAGTTCTTC. Translation: CASSQTIAALPNEQFF. Drawing the rest from reference TRBV7-6 and TRBJ2-1, the complete variable domain is GAGVSQSPRYKVTKRGQDVALRCDPISGHVSLYWYRQALGQGPEFLTYFNYEAQQDKSGLPNDRFSAERPEGSISTLTIQRTEQRDSAMYRCASSQTIAALPNEQFFGPGTRLTVL.

The gene calls are TRBV28 and TRBJ2-3; 7 bases are shared with TRBD2. Germline CDR1 is MDHEN and CDR2 is SYDVKM. The CDR3 runs to 18 residues. V lost 6 bases and J lost 1; bases outside the gene matches: 16. This CDR3 is CASRPPRGAGPGTDTQYF. As DNA, the CDR3 is TGTGCCAGCAGACCCCCAAGGGGAGCGGGACCCGGCACAGATACGCAGTATTTT.

The chain uses TRBV4-3 and TRBJ2-1, with TRBD2 matching over 12 bases. The CDR3 runs 20 residues. Germline loops: CDR1 LGHNA, CDR2 YSLEER. The J segment lost 1 base and the V segment lost 0 bases, leaving 10 bases of the junction unmatched. The chain's CDR3 is CASSQDVASGRAWSYNEQFF. The CDR3 DNA sequence: TGCGCCAGCAGCCAAGATGTCGCTAGCGGGAGGGCCTGGTCCTACAATGAGCAGTTCTTC.

The chain combines TRBV12-3 or TRBV12-4 with TRBJ2-2; 7 nucleotides agree with TRBD1. Trimming cost V 6 bases and J 5 bases; bases outside gene matches: 3. The CDR3 loop spans 13 amino acids. The CDR3 DNA is TGTGCCAGCAGACGACAGGGTACCGGGGAGCTGTTTTTT. Translated, it gives CASRRQGTGELFF.

The V call is TRBV19, the J call TRBJ2-5; D gene uncertain. The CDR3 runs to 13 residues. Germline lookup yields CDR1 LNHDA and CDR2 SQIVND (reference sequence). Trimming took off 3 bases at V and 2 bases at J, with 7 bases between the two ends. CDR3 residues: CASSIGWQETQYF. CDR3 in DNA: TGTGCCAGTAGTATCGGGTGGCAAGAGACCCAGTACTTC.

This clone was observed a handful of times. This chain links TRBV27 with TRBJ1-1; D gene ambiguous. Germline V gene sequence: CDR1 MNHEY, CDR2 SMNVEV (reference sequence). CDR3 length: 13 amino acids. V dropped 0 bases and J dropped 5 bases, with 7 bases sitting between them. The CDR3 reads CASSLSSMTEAFF. The CDR3 DNA reads as TGTGCCAGCAGTTTATCGTCAATGACTGAAGCTTTCTTT.

The chain carries TRBV6-2 or TRBV6-3 and TRBJ2-1; 7 bases align to TRBD2. Trimming took 0 bases from V and 8 from J; bases not matched to a gene: 13. The CDR3 has 17 amino acids. The germline V gene encodes CDR1 MNHEY and CDR2 SVGEGT. The CDR3 DNA reads as TGTGCCAGCAGTTACTCGAGTAGGGGAGGGCCTGGGGATGAGCAGTTCTTC. Amino acids: CASSYSSRGGPGDEQFF.

The chain combines TRBV5-1 with TRBJ2-1, with 14 nucleotides matching TRBD2. Germline assignment: CDR1 SGHRS and CDR2 YFSETQ. This CDR3 is built from 15 residues. Trimming removed 4 bases from V and 9 bases from J; junction bases left unmatched: 6. The CDR3 spells CASSPGLAGVGEQFF. In DNA, the CDR3 is TGCGCCAGCAGCCCGGGACTAGCGGGAGTTGGTGAGCAGTTCTTC.

The V and J genes are TRBV5-1 and TRBJ2-7, with a tentative D call TRBD1 (6 bases). The CDR3 covers 14 residues. The V gene lost 2 bases and the J gene lost 7 bases, with 16 bases spanning the gap. In germline, CDR1 is SGHRS, CDR2 YFSETQ. CDR3 bases: TGCGCCAGCAGCTTAGAACAGGGATTGGGTGAGCAGTACTTC. The encoded protein is CASSLEQGLGEQYF.

The genes are TRBV10-2 and TRBJ1-2; D gene unclear. V was clipped by 2 bases and J by 8 bases, with 9 bases between them. The CDR3 runs 12 residues. Per the germline V gene, CDR1 is WSHSY and CDR2 is SAAADI. CDR3 in amino acids: CASSEPPGGYTF. The DNA of the CDR3 is TGCGCCAGCAGTGAGCCGCCGGGGGGCTACACCTTC.

The genes are TRBV20-1 and TRBJ2-1; D is ambiguous. The V and J ends lost 3 bases and 0 bases respectively, with 6 bases between them. This CDR3 comprises 13 residues. Per germline, CDR1 DFQATT and CDR2 SNEGSKA (reference sequence). The CDR3 DNA reads TGCAGTGCTAGTCTGAGCTCCTACAATGAGCAGTTCTTC. It translates to CSASLSSYNEQFF.

This chain connects TRBV6-6 to TRBJ1-5; 9 nucleotides match TRBD1. V lost 7 bases, J lost 2 bases, and 9 bases stayed unmatched. Germline CDR1 reads MNHNY; CDR2 reads SVGAGI (reference sequence). CDR3 length: 16 amino acids. For the CDR3, the DNA is TGTGCCAGCAATGACAGGGGGACCGGTCGCAATCAGCCCCAGCATTTT. Translation gives CASNDRGTGRNQPQHF.